The 29 T cell receptor beta chains below all came from one sample that was sequenced in a study of blood T cell repertoires in COVID-19 (dated by TCRdb to 2020 to 2021). The library was made by the immunoSEQ multiplex PCR assay. TCRdb stores this immuneACCESS table with in-frame sequences only. Part of the clones is absent; in the studies checked, under half of the shortfall reflects unresolved V genes, and no reason is known for the rest. This sample holds roughly 320,000 clones; around 90% were observed only once. The ten top clones hold roughly 6.1% of the sample. The sequenced material came from peripheral blood. The receptors were gathered from a woman aged 45-60 years with COVID-19, enrolled during active disease.

V is TRBV11-3 and J is TRBJ1-1; D not resolved. Germline CDR1 and CDR2: SGHNT and YENEEA. This CDR3 has 12 amino acids. The germline V and J ends were trimmed by 3 bases and 3 bases, with 5 bases remaining between them. The CDR3 spells CASSLRDTEAFF. The CDR3 bases are TGTGCCAGCAGCTTGAGGGACACTGAAGCTTTCTTT.

The V call is TRBV6-1, the J call TRBJ1-2; TRBD1 is a possible D gene (5 bases). Trimming cost V 3 bases and J 8 bases, with 19 bases left between them. CDR3 length equals 15 residues. CDR1 and CDR2 (germline): MNHNS, SASEGT. The CDR3 here is CASSDPLLVREGYTF. CDR3 nucleotide sequence: TGTGCCAGCAGTGACCCCCTACTCGTCAGGGAAGGCTACACCTTC.

The chain recombines TRBV7-6 with TRBJ2-3; 13 nucleotides agree with TRBD2. V gave up 5 bases and J gave up 4 bases; unmatched junction bases: 3. The germline gives CDR1 SGHVS, CDR2 FNYEAQ. The CDR3 runs to 15 residues. The chain's CDR3 is CASSRTSGRSDTQYF. The CDR3 DNA reads as TGTGCCAGCAGCCGGACTAGCGGGAGATCAGATACGCAGTATTTT.

This rearrangement joins TRBV29-1 to TRBJ1-1, with 8 positions matching TRBD1. The J segment lost 4 bases and the V segment lost 4 bases, leaving 5 bases of the junction unmatched. The CDR3 totals 13 residues. Germline-derived CDR1 and CDR2 are SQVTM and ANQGSEA. As DNA, the CDR3 is TGCAGCGTTGTTGGACAGGGATTCACTGAAGCTTTCTTT. Its translation is CSVVGQGFTEAFF.

Points on this clone: A junction boundary mismatches the germline segment, possibly from a read error. J is TRBJ1-6 and V is TRBV27; D not certain. Per the germline V gene, CDR1 is MNHEY and CDR2 is SMNVEV (reference sequence). The CDR3 sequence is 15 residues long. This CDR3 is CASSLSSRDNSPLHF. The CDR3 bases are TGTGCCAGCAGTCTATCTTCCCGGGATAATTCACCCCTCCACTTT.

This clone was observed a few times. This chain joins TRBV11-3 and TRBJ2-7; 10 bases match TRBD2. The CDR3 loop spans 16 amino acids. CDR1 is SGHNT and CDR2 is YENEEA in the germline V gene. V lost 5 bases, J lost 0 bases, and 7 bases stayed unmatched. CDR3 coding DNA: TGTGCCAGCAGCCCCCGGACTAGCGGAGCCTCCTACGAGCAGTACTTC. Amino acid sequence: CASSPRTSGASYEQYF.

This clone appeared once. This sequence joins TRBV7-2 and TRBJ2-5; 11 nucleotides align to TRBD2. CDR3 length: 16 residues. Trimming took 0 bases from V and 5 from J; bases not matched to a gene: 5. Germline V gene data show CDR1 as SGHTA and CDR2 as FQGNSA. The CDR3 DNA sequence: TGTGCCAGCAGCTTAGCGATAGCGGGAGGGCGGGAGACCCAGTACTTC. This codes for CASSLAIAGGRETQYF.

The rearrangement links TRBV18 to TRBJ2-7; TRBD1 agrees at 8 bases. The trim removed 3 bases at V and 3 bases at J, leaving 7 bases unmatched. This CDR3 is 15 amino acids long. The germline V gene encodes CDR1 KGHSH and CDR2 LQKENI. The CDR3 bases are TGTGCCAGCTCACCTTCCCCACAGGGGGGCTACGAGCAGTACTTC. Amino acid sequence: CASSPSPQGGYEQYF.

This chain links TRBV29-1 with TRBJ2-7; possibly TRBD2 for D (5 bases). The V end was cut by 6 bases, the J end by 6 bases, with 15 bases between. CDR3 length: 12 amino acids. Germline loops: CDR1 SQVTM, CDR2 ANQGSEA. In DNA, the CDR3 is TGCAGCGTGGCATATCGGGAAAGCGAGCAGTACTTC. Encoded protein: CSVAYRESEQYF.

The chain employs TRBV7-7 and TRBJ2-5; no reliable D call. CDR3 length: 15 amino acids. Germline values: CDR1 SSHAT, CDR2 FNYEAQ (reference sequence). The germline V and J ends were trimmed by 4 bases and 1 base, with 13 bases remaining between them. DNA for the CDR3: TGTGCCAGCAGCTACCGACGAGGCTTCCAAGAGACCCAGTACTTC. This encodes CASSYRRGFQETQYF.

The chain recombines TRBV10-3 with TRBJ1-1; D not resolved. V was pared by 1 base and J by 7 bases, with 16 bases between. CDR1 and CDR2 (germline): ENHRY, SYGVKD. The length of the CDR3 is 15 residues. CDR3 sequence reads: CAISEFGPPAGEAFF. The CDR3 DNA sequence: TGTGCCATCAGTGAGTTTGGGCCCCCTGCGGGTGAAGCTTTCTTT.

This sequence joins TRBV15 and TRBJ2-1; 10 bases agree with TRBD1. Trimming at V came to 0 bases and at J to 3 bases, leaving 8 bases not matched to a gene. The CDR3 is 18 amino acids. The germline CDR1 and CDR2 sequences are LNHNV and YYDKDF (reference sequence). The CDR3 spells CATSRDVSTGGYYNEQFF. The CDR3 DNA reads TGTGCCACCAGCAGAGATGTTTCGACAGGGGGCTACTACAATGAGCAGTTCTTC.

J is TRBJ1-4 and V is TRBV19, with TRBD1 identical over 7 bases. This CDR3 has 14 residues. Germline V gene sequence: CDR1 LNHDA, CDR2 SQIVND (reference sequence). Trimming at V came to 7 bases and at J to 7 bases, leaving 9 bases not matched to a gene. The CDR3 reads CASIPQGPGEKLFF. CDR3 in DNA: TGTGCCAGTATCCCACAGGGGCCCGGTGAAAAACTGTTTTTT.

This sequence joins TRBV24-1 and TRBJ1-1; TRBD1 is a possible D gene (5 bases). Trimming shortened V by 4 bases and J by 2 bases, and 13 bases separated the two germline ends. CDR1 is KGHDR, CDR2 SFDVKD, per germline. This CDR3 has 15 residues. CDR3 sequence reads: CATSESTGINTEAFF. DNA of the CDR3: TGTGCCACCAGTGAGTCAACAGGAATTAACACTGAAGCTTTCTTT.

The V call is TRBV7-9, the J call TRBJ2-1, with a tentative D call TRBD1 (5 bases). CDR1 and CDR2 from the germline V gene are SEHNR and FQNEAQ (reference sequence). V lost 1 base and J 6 bases, leaving 13 bases between the germline ends. The CDR3 length is 15 residues. The CDR3 bases are TGTGCCAGCAGCTTAGACAGGCCTCAAAGCAATGAGCAGTTCTTC. Translated: CASSLDRPQSNEQFF.

The chain is built from TRBV2 and TRBJ1-2, with D unclear. The CDR3 consists of 13 residues. CDR1 and CDR2 from the germline V gene are SNHLY and FYNNEI. Trimming left V 7 bases short and J 6 bases short, with 15 bases between. Here the CDR3 reads CASKRGEDDGYTF. Here the CDR3 DNA reads TGTGCCAGCAAACGTGGGGAGGATGATGGCTACACCTTC.

The chain carries TRBV7-2 and TRBJ2-1, with D possibly matching TRBD2 (6 bases). The germline V and J ends were trimmed by 4 bases and 4 bases, with 17 bases remaining between them. This CDR3 contains 16 residues. From germline, CDR1 is SGHTA and CDR2 FQGNSA. CDR3 amino acids: CASSYLKFGGYNEQFF. The CDR3 nucleotides are TGTGCCAGCAGCTACCTCAAGTTTGGGGGGTACAATGAGCAGTTCTTC.

The chain links TRBV4-1 to TRBJ2-7, with D unresolved. The ends were cut back, 0 bases at V and 2 bases at J, with 11 bases in the middle. Per the germline V gene, CDR1 is MGHRA and CDR2 is YSYEKL. This CDR3 has 15 amino acids. The CDR3 nucleotides are TGCGCCAGCAGCCAAGATCTACGACAAACCTACGAGCAGTACTTC. Its translation is CASSQDLRQTYEQYF.

This chain uses TRBV13 with TRBJ2-3, with 8 bases lining up with TRBD2. CDR3 length: 13 residues. J was trimmed by 4 bases and V by 10 bases; bases with no gene match: 7. CDR1 is PRHDT and CDR2 is FYEKMQ in the germline V gene (reference sequence). CDR3 residues: CATASGSADTQYF. The CDR3 bases are TGTGCCACTGCGAGCGGGAGTGCAGATACGCAGTATTTT.

The rearrangement links TRBV2 to TRBJ2-1, with 7 positions matching TRBD1. Germline V gene data show CDR1 as SNHLY and CDR2 as FYNNEI. This CDR3 region has 15 residues. The V gene end was trimmed by 5 bases and the J gene end by 9 bases; junction bases not matched to a gene: 13. CDR3 nucleotides: TGTGCCAGCAGTACTCCGGGACAGACCCACGGTGAGCAGTTCTTC. Its translation is CASSTPGQTHGEQFF.

This chain joins TRBV30 and TRBJ1-5; D possibly corresponds to TRBD1 (5 bases). V lost 0 bases, J lost 0 bases, and 9 bases lay in between. The CDR3 is made up of 15 amino acids. CDR1 GTSNPN and CDR2 SVGIG come from the germline V gene (reference sequence). The CDR3 region is CAWSVRGVSNQPQHF. CDR3 sequence (DNA): TGTGCCTGGAGTGTACGGGGGGTTAGCAATCAGCCCCAGCATTTT.

This clone is a singleton in its sample. This specimen includes other DNA sequences encoding the same CDR3. The V and J genes are TRBV6-5 and TRBJ1-2, with D possibly matching TRBD1 (6 bases). The CDR3 runs 11 residues. Germline V gene sequence: CDR1 MNHEY, CDR2 SVGAGI. V lost 5 bases and J 5 bases, leaving 6 bases between the germline ends. This CDR3 is CASSTGYGYTF. As DNA, the CDR3 is TGTGCCAGCAGTACAGGGTATGGCTACACCTTC.

The rearrangement uses TRBV6-2 or TRBV6-3 and TRBJ2-2, with 10 bases lining up with TRBD2. Germline loops: CDR1 MNHEY, CDR2 SVGEGT. With V trimmed by 1 base and J by 4 bases, 3 bases remained unmatched. The CDR3 has 16 residues. CDR3 DNA: TGTGCCAGCAGTTACTTGGGACTAGCGAGCACCGGGGAGCTGTTTTTT. Residues: CASSYLGLASTGELFF.

This sequence joins TRBV7-2 and TRBJ2-7; 11 nucleotides line up with TRBD2. The V and J ends lost 4 bases and 2 bases, in that order; junction bases with no gene match: 4. This CDR3 contains 15 residues. Looked up from germline, CDR1 is SGHTA and CDR2 is FQGNSA. CDR3 coding DNA: TGTGCCAGCAGCTATGGGACTAGCGGAACCTACGAGCAGTACTTC. It encodes CASSYGTSGTYEQYF.

The CDR3, as DNA: TGTGCTAGTGGTGGGATGGACACGGCAGCAGATACGCAGTATTTT. Protein product: CASGGMDTAADTQYF. This chain joins TRBV12-5 and TRBJ2-3; D may be TRBD1 (5 bases). V dropped 5 bases and J dropped 4 bases, with 16 bases sitting between them. CDR3 length: 15 residues. Germline V gene sequence: CDR1 LGHNT, CDR2 FRNRAP.

V and J are TRBV6-5 and TRBJ2-1; 9 bases fit TRBD2. The CDR3 loop spans 13 amino acids. Per the germline V gene, CDR1 is MNHEY and CDR2 is SVGAGI. Trimming took 5 bases from V and 4 from J; bases not matched to a gene: 0. This chain's CDR3 is CASSLAGYNEQFF. The CDR3 DNA follows: TGTGCCAGCAGTCTAGCGGGGTACAATGAGCAGTTCTTC.

The chain uses TRBV5-4 and TRBJ1-6; maybe TRBD1 (6 bases). CDR3 length: 15 amino acids. Trimming removed 4 bases at V and 5 bases at J, with 13 bases between. CDR1 SGHNT and CDR2 YYREEE come from the germline V gene (reference sequence). In nucleotides, the CDR3 is TGTGCCAGCAGCCCCTCGGGACAAGATAATTCACCCCTCCACTTT. Protein product: CASSPSGQDNSPLHF.

The table lists this clone with many counts. The rearrangement links TRBV7-9 to TRBJ2-6, with 9 bases fitting TRBD1. The CDR3 runs 19 residues. Germline V gene sequence: CDR1 SEHNR, CDR2 FQNEAQ (reference sequence). V trimming: 6 bases; J trimming: 4 bases; junction bases outside the gene matches: 16. CDR3 nucleotides: TGTGCCAGCAGTTATACCGGGACAGGGTTGTTGTGGGGGGCCAACGTCCTGACTTTC. Translated: CASSYTGTGLLWGANVLTF.

This clone was seen more than once but under ten times. This chain connects TRBV6-5 to TRBJ1-2; D is undetermined. Deletions cut 10 bases from V and 2 bases from J, with 8 bases between. The CDR3 length is 11 residues. Germline lookup yields CDR1 MNHEY and CDR2 SVGAGI. CDR3 sequence reads: CATLRNYGYTF. CDR3 nucleotides: TGTGCCACACTGAGGAACTATGGCTACACCTTC.